These 30 T cell receptor beta chains were all obtained from the same sample, sequenced in a study of PD-L1 blockade in urothelial cancer. Clones were read by immunoSEQ multiplex PCR, and TCRdb kept only the in-frame ones, dropping some. Among about 46,000 clones listed, approximately 85% were seen once. Time point reported: peripheral blood 6 weeks after treatment start. Sequencing used PBMCs, obtained around atezolizumab (anti-PD-L1) treatment. The receptors derive from a man over 45 with urothelial cancer.

This clone was detected a few times. The chain couples TRBV30 to TRBJ2-1; 7 bases align to TRBD2. The CDR3 runs to 14 residues. V shed 4 bases and J 4 bases; nucleotides not matched to a gene: 7. Germline-derived CDR1 and CDR2 are GTSNPN and SVGIG (reference sequence). For the CDR3, the DNA is TGTGCCTGGACTAGCGGACTAATATACAATGAGCAGTTCTTC. Its protein is CAWTSGLIYNEQFF.

V gene TRBV5-1 combines with J gene TRBJ2-1; D is undetermined. The V gene's germline CDR1 is SGHRS and CDR2 YFSETQ. The CDR3 length is 13 residues. The V end lost 1 base, the J end lost 10 bases, and 12 bases lay between the germline ends. The CDR3 loop is CASSLLPGREQFF. The DNA of the CDR3 is TGCGCCAGCAGCTTGCTCCCAGGCCGCGAGCAGTTCTTC.

The rearrangement uses TRBV25-1 and TRBJ2-5; 9 bases line up with TRBD1. Germline CDR1 is MGHDK and CDR2 is SYGVNS. V trimming: 4 bases; J trimming: 5 bases; junction bases outside the gene matches: 8. This CDR3 has 15 amino acids. The CDR3 DNA sequence: TGTGCCAGCAGTGGGTACAGGGGGCAGGTGGAGACCCAGTACTTC. Its protein product is CASSGYRGQVETQYF.

This clone was counted a single time. The chain is built from TRBV7-9 and TRBJ1-1, with TRBD1 matching over 7 bases. CDR1 and CDR2 (germline): SEHNR, FQNEAQ (reference sequence). This CDR3 has 12 residues. Losses at the gene ends were 5 bases for V and 9 bases for J; bases not matched to a gene: 6. CDR3 in DNA: TGTGCCAGCAGCAACACGGGACAGCAAGCTTTCTTT. Its translation is CASSNTGQQAFF.

The CDR3: CASSIVGHTYEQYF. In nucleotides, the CDR3 is TGTGCCAGTAGTATAGTGGGACATACCTACGAGCAGTACTTC. The chain recombines TRBV19 with TRBJ2-7; possibly TRBD1 for D (6 bases). Trimming took 1 base from V and 2 from J, leaving 9 bases between them. The germline gives CDR1 LNHDA, CDR2 SQIVND (reference sequence). CDR3 length: 14 residues.

The gene calls are TRBV4-3 and TRBJ2-3; a weak D match, TRBD2 (5 bases). The CDR3 extends over 13 amino acids. Germline V gene sequence: CDR1 LGHNA, CDR2 YSLEER. V was clipped by 4 bases and J by 10 bases, with 15 bases between them. The CDR3 sequence: CASSPMEASSQYF. DNA for the CDR3: TGCGCCAGCAGCCCAATGGAGGCTTCCTCGCAGTATTTT.

This clone showed up just a few times. The rearrangement uses TRBV14 and TRBJ2-7; 8 bases map to TRBD1. Germline V gene data show CDR1 as SGHDN and CDR2 as FVKESK. This CDR3 has 14 residues. V trimming: 1 base; J trimming: 4 bases; junction bases outside the gene matches: 3. CDR3 coding DNA: TGTGCCAGCAGCCAAGCAGGGGGCAGGTACGAGCAGTACTTC. The encoded protein is CASSQAGGRYEQYF.

The V gene is TRBV15, the J gene TRBJ2-7; the match to TRBD1 covers 7 bases. There are 14 residues in the CDR3. V lost 0 bases and J lost 5; bases outside the gene matches: 4. Germline assignment: CDR1 LNHNV and CDR2 YYDKDF (reference sequence). CDR3 nucleotides: TGTGCCACCAGCAGAGAGAGGGGGCTCCACGAGCAGTACTTC. This sequence encodes CATSRERGLHEQYF.

This clone was seen more than once but under ten times. The junction shows a germline mismatch at one end, possibly a read error. J is TRBJ1-1 and V is TRBV2; weak D call: TRBD1 (5 bases). Germline CDR1 is SNHLY and CDR2 is FYNNEI. The length of the CDR3 is 12 residues. The CDR3 is CVSGARNTEAFF. In nucleotides, the CDR3 is TGCGTATCTGGGGCGAGGAACACTGAAGCTTTCTTT.

Remarks on this clone: One junction end does not reproduce the germline sequence, and a read error may be involved. This chain's CDR3 is CASSSRDRDKEQFF. CDR3 in DNA: TGTGCCAGCAGCTCCCGGGACAGGGACAAGGAGCAGTTCTTC. The gene calls are TRBV5-4 and TRBJ2-1, with TRBD1 identical over 9 bases. In germline, CDR1 is SGHNT, CDR2 YYREEE (reference sequence). CDR3 length equals 14 residues.

CDR3 sequence: CARGQRSGANVLTF. The CDR3 DNA reads as TGTGCCAGGGGACAGCGGAGTGGGGCCAACGTCCTGACTTTC. The chain combines TRBV30 with TRBJ2-6, with TRBD1 identical over 7 bases. The germline CDR1 and CDR2 sequences are GTSNPN and SVGIG (reference sequence). V dropped 8 bases and J dropped 3; count of bases not matched to a gene: 7. CDR3 length: 14 amino acids.

The V and J genes are TRBV29-1 and TRBJ2-5; 8 positions agree with TRBD1. CDR1 is SQVTM and CDR2 is ANQGSEA in the germline V gene. V trimming: 6 bases; J trimming: 4 bases; junction bases outside the gene matches: 25. The CDR3 is 19 residues long. The CDR3 loop is CSVEPYYQPTGVSGETQYF. In nucleotides, the CDR3 is TGCAGCGTCGAACCTTATTATCAACCGACAGGGGTATCGGGAGAGACCCAGTACTTC.

The chain recombines TRBV4-3 with TRBJ2-7, with a weak D call TRBD2 (5 bases). Trimming stripped 1 base from V and 6 bases from J, with 13 bases between. Germline V gives CDR1 LGHNA, CDR2 YSLEER. This CDR3 has 14 amino acids. CDR3 DNA sequence: TGCGCCAGCAGCCAAGGCGGGTCTAGTTTCGAGCAGTACTTC. This translates into CASSQGGSSFEQYF.

The V call is TRBV18, the J call TRBJ2-5; 9 nucleotides match TRBD2. The CDR3 covers 18 residues. With V trimmed by 3 bases and J by 5 bases, 16 bases remained unmatched. CDR1 is KGHSH, CDR2 LQKENI, per germline. CDR3 in amino acids: CASSPLHDSGRVQETQYF. CDR3 sequence (DNA): TGTGCCAGCTCACCTCTACACGATAGCGGGAGAGTGCAGGAGACCCAGTACTTC.

The chain is built from TRBV7-9 and TRBJ2-7; 8 bases align to TRBD2. With V trimmed by 5 bases and J by 4 bases, 10 bases remained unmatched. This CDR3 has 15 residues. Germline V gives CDR1 SEHNR, CDR2 FQNEAQ (reference sequence). The CDR3 region is CASSHNRRGAYEQYF. CDR3 DNA: TGTGCCAGCAGCCACAATAGGCGGGGGGCATACGAGCAGTACTTC.

Here the CDR3 reads CASSLGAETNYGYTF. CDR3 bases: TGTGCCAGCAGCTTAGGGGCAGAAACTAACTATGGCTACACCTTC. This sequence joins TRBV7-8 and TRBJ1-2; no clear D. CDR1 and CDR2 from the germline V gene are SGHVS and FQNEAQ. The CDR3 contains 15 residues. V lost 1 base and J 0 bases, leaving 9 bases between the germline ends.

The chain has TRBV6-5 and TRBJ2-3, with D perhaps TRBD2 (6 bases). Trimming removed 6 bases from V and 5 bases from J, with 15 bases in between. This CDR3 region has 14 residues. Germline lookup yields CDR1 MNHEY and CDR2 SVGAGI. This chain's CDR3 is CASSRDFEVDTQYF. CDR3 nucleotide sequence: TGTGCCAGCAGCCGGGACTTTGAGGTAGATACGCAGTATTTT.

This chain connects TRBV5-5 to TRBJ2-7, with 11 bases fitting TRBD2. The DNA end favors TRBJ2-1, so the J call may be wrong. Germline lookup yields CDR1 SGHKS and CDR2 YYEKEE (reference sequence). The CDR3 is made up of 17 amino acids. This chain's CDR3 is CASGGMASGGSYNEQFF. The CDR3 DNA reads TGTGCCTCAGGGGGCATGGCTAGCGGGGGGTCCTACAATGAGCAGTTCTTC.

This sequence joins TRBV6-5 and TRBJ2-1; a weak D match, TRBD2 (6 bases). CDR3 length: 15 amino acids. V was shortened by 0 bases and J by 5 bases, with 11 bases between the two germline ends. The germline V gene has CDR1 MNHEY and CDR2 SVGAGI. The CDR3 DNA reads as TGTGCCAGCAGTTACTCGACTAGTCTCAACAATGAGCAGTTCTTC. Its protein product is CASSYSTSLNNEQFF.

This sequence joins TRBV5-4 and TRBJ1-2; D is perhaps TRBD1 (6 bases). V lost 4 bases to trimming and J lost 5 bases, with 18 bases between them. The CDR3 extends over 15 amino acids. Germline V gives CDR1 SGHNT, CDR2 YYREEE (reference sequence). CDR3 sequence: CASSGGQVLKYGYTF. In DNA, the CDR3 is TGTGCCAGCAGCGGGGGACAAGTTTTAAAGTATGGCTACACCTTC.

V is TRBV4-1 and J is TRBJ2-1, with D possibly TRBD1 on 5 matching bases. The germline gives CDR1 MGHRA, CDR2 YSYEKL. V lost 5 bases to trimming and J lost 4 bases, with 15 bases between them. The CDR3 length is 15 residues. The CDR3 spells CASSSLGATYNEQFF. The CDR3 nucleotides are TGCGCCAGCAGCTCCCTAGGGGCGACTTACAATGAGCAGTTCTTC.

This rearrangement joins TRBV19 to TRBJ2-1; 9 nucleotides line up with TRBD2. Trimming at V came to 4 bases and at J to 0 bases, leaving 1 base not matched to a gene. Per the germline V gene, CDR1 is LNHDA and CDR2 is SQIVND (reference sequence). This CDR3 has 15 amino acids. The DNA for the CDR3 is TGTGCCAGTAGTAATAGCGGGAGCTCCTACAATGAGCAGTTCTTC. Amino acids: CASSNSGSSYNEQFF.

V and J are TRBV7-9 and TRBJ1-4, with 8 bases that match TRBD1. The trim removed 5 bases at V and 7 bases at J, leaving 6 bases unmatched. The CDR3 covers 14 residues. Germline CDR1 and CDR2: SEHNR and FQNEAQ (reference sequence). CDR3 DNA sequence: TGTGCCAGCAGCGCCGACAGGGGAGTTGAAAAACTGTTTTTT. Protein product: CASSADRGVEKLFF.

The J gene is TRBJ2-3, the V gene TRBV27; D is unclear. V lost 4 bases and J 6 bases, leaving 11 bases between the germline ends. The CDR3 consists of 13 residues. The germline V gene has CDR1 MNHEY and CDR2 SMNVEV (reference sequence). The CDR3 DNA sequence: TGTGCCAGCAGTTGGGCCCGACGGGATACGCAGTATTTT. Its protein product is CASSWARRDTQYF.

The sample holds one count of this clone. This chain links TRBV4-1 with TRBJ2-5; no clear D. With 3 bases removed from V and 3 bases from J, the gap between germline ends came to 8 bases. Germline V lookup: CDR1 MGHRA, CDR2 YSYEKL. The CDR3 length is 13 residues. CDR3 amino acids: CASSHYRKETQYF. CDR3 coding DNA: TGCGCCAGCAGCCATTACAGAAAAGAGACCCAGTACTTC.

V and J are TRBV7-2 and TRBJ2-7, with D tentatively TRBD2 (6 bases). The CDR3 covers 14 residues. V dropped 6 bases and J dropped 7 bases, with 19 bases sitting between them. Germline CDR1 is SGHTA and CDR2 is FQGNSA. CDR3 loop: CASSKGGSGVEQYF. As DNA, the CDR3 is TGTGCCAGCAGTAAAGGAGGGTCGGGAGTGGAGCAGTACTTC.

The rearrangement joins TRBV5-8 to TRBJ2-3; TRBD2 aligns across 10 bases. V shed 3 bases, J shed 8 bases, and the junction held 12 bases outside the gene matches. The CDR3 is 16 amino acids. Germline CDR1 and CDR2: SGHTS and YDEGEE. The CDR3 sequence: CASSYSGSGRIGTQYF. CDR3 in DNA: TGTGCCAGCAGCTATAGTGGTAGCGGGAGGATCGGTACGCAGTATTTT.

The chain links TRBV15 to TRBJ2-7; 9 bases map to TRBD2. The CDR3 runs to 14 residues. V lost 5 bases, J lost 5 bases, and 7 bases stayed unmatched. Germline CDR1 LNHNV, CDR2 YYDKDF (reference sequence). In DNA, the CDR3 is TGTGCCACCAGCTATAGCGGGAGAGTCGACGAGCAGTACTTC. The encoded protein is CATSYSGRVDEQYF.

J is TRBJ2-4 and V is TRBV14, with D tentatively TRBD2 (6 bases). The V end lost 4 bases, the J end lost 3 bases, and 7 bases lay between the germline ends. Germline CDR1 SGHDN, CDR2 FVKESK. CDR3 length equals 13 residues. For the CDR3, the DNA is TGTGCCAGCAGCCGGAGGGGCAAAAACATTCAGTACTTC. It encodes CASSRRGKNIQYF.

The genes are TRBV15 and TRBJ2-7; TRBD2 agrees at 13 bases. The CDR3 has 16 residues. Trimming removed 5 bases from V and 4 bases from J; junction bases left unmatched: 8. Germline values: CDR1 LNHNV, CDR2 YYDKDF (reference sequence). The CDR3 loop reads CATSHGLAGEGYEQYF. The CDR3 bases are TGTGCCACCAGCCATGGACTAGCGGGAGAAGGGTACGAGCAGTACTTC.